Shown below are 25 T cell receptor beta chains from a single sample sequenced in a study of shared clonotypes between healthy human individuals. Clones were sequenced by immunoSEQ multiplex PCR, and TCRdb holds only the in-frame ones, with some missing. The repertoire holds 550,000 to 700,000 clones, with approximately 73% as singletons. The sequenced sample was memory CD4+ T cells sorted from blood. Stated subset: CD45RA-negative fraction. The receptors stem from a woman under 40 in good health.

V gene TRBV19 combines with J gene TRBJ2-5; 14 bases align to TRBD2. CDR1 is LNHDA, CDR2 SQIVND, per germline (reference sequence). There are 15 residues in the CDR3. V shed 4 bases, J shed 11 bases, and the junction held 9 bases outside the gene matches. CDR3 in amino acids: CASSRGLAGVGEQYF. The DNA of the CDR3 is TGTGCCAGTAGTAGGGGACTAGCGGGAGTGGGGGAGCAGTACTTC. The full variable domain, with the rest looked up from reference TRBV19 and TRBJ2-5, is DGGITQSPKYLFRKEGQNVTLSCEQNLNHDAMYWYRQDPGQGLRLIYYSQIVNDFQKGDIAEGYSVSREKKESFPLTVTSAQKNPTAFYLCASSRGLAGVGEQYFGPGTRLLVL.

The CDR3 is CASLSGRAETGELFF. In DNA form, the CDR3 reads TGTGCCAGTCTTAGCGGGAGGGCCGAGACCGGGGAGCTGTTTTTT. This sequence joins TRBV19 and TRBJ2-2, with 11 bases identical to TRBD2. CDR3 size: 15 residues. The V segment lost 8 bases and the J segment 5 bases; nucleotides outside the gene matches: 7. Germline loops: CDR1 LNHDA, CDR2 SQIVND (reference sequence). Full variable domain (missing parts from reference TRBV19 and TRBJ2-2): DGGITQSPKYLFRKEGQNVTLSCEQNLNHDAMYWYRQDPGQGLRLIYYSQIVNDFQKGDIAEGYSVSREKKESFPLTVTSAQKNPTAFYLCASLSGRAETGELFFGEGSRLTVL.

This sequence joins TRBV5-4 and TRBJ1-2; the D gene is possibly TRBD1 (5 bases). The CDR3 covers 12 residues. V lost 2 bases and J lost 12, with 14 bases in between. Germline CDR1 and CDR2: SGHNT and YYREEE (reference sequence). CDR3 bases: TGTGCCAGCAGCTTCCGACAGCTGGGAAACACCTTC. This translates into CASSFRQLGNTF.

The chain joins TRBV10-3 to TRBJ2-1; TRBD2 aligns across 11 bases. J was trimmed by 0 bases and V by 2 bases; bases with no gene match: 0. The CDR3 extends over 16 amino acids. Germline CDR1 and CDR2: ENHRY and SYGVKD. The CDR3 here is CAISETSGSSYNEQFF. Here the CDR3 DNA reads TGTGCCATCAGTGAGACTAGCGGGAGCTCCTACAATGAGCAGTTCTTC.

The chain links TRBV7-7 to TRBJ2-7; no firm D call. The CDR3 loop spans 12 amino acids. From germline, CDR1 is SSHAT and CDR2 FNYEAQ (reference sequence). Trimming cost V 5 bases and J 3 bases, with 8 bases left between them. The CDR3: CASSENRYEQYF. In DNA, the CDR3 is TGTGCCAGCAGCGAGAATCGCTACGAGCAGTACTTC.

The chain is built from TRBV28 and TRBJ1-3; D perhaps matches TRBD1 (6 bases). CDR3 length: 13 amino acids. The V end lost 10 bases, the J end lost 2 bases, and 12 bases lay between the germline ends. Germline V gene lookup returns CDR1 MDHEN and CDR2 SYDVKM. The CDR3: CATMDSAGNTIYF. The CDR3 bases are TGTGCCACCATGGACAGTGCTGGAAACACCATATATTTT.

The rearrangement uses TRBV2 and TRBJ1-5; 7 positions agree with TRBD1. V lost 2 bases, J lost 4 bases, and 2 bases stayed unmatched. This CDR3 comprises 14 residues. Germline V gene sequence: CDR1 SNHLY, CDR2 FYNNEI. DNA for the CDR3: TGTGCCAGCAGTGAAAGGGGGCAGAATCAGCCCCAGCATTTT. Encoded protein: CASSERGQNQPQHF.

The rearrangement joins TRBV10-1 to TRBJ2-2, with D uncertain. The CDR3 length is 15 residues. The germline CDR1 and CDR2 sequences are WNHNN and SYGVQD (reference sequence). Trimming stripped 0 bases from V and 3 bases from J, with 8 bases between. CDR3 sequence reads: CASSESGTDTGELFF. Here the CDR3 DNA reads TGCGCCAGCAGTGAGTCCGGAACAGACACCGGGGAGCTGTTTTTT.

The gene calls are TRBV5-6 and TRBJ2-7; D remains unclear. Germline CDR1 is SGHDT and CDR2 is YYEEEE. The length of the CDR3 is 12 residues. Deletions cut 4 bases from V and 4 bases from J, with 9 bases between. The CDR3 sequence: CASSRRVYEQYF. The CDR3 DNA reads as TGTGCCAGCAGCCGACGGGTGTACGAGCAGTACTTC. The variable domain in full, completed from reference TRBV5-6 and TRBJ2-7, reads DAGVTQSPTHLIKTRGQQVTLRCSPKSGHDTVSWYQQALGQGPQFIFQYYEEEERQRGNFPDRFSGHQFPNYSSELNVNALLLGDSALYLCASSRRVYEQYFGPGTRLTVT.

The CDR3: CASSPLFPGRVRPNEKLFF. CDR3 sequence (DNA): TGTGCCAGCTCACCATTGTTTCCGGGCAGGGTGAGGCCTAATGAAAAACTGTTTTTT. V gene TRBV18 combines with J gene TRBJ1-4, with D perhaps TRBD1 (5 bases). Trimming left V 2 bases short and J 3 bases short, with 22 bases between. Per the germline V gene, CDR1 is KGHSH and CDR2 is LQKENI. The CDR3 consists of 19 residues.

The CDR3 protein is CASSISHSNQPQHF. The CDR3 coding sequence is TGTGCCAGTAGTATCAGTCATAGCAATCAGCCCCAGCATTTT. V usage is TRBV19 and J usage is TRBJ1-5, with D hard to call. The V end was cut by 3 bases, the J end by 0 bases, with 6 bases between. There are 14 residues in the CDR3. Germline assignment: CDR1 LNHDA and CDR2 SQIVND (reference sequence).

CDR3 region: CASMTEQTQYF. CDR3 DNA: TGTGCCAGCATGACAGAGCAGACCCAGTACTTC. V gene TRBV2 combines with J gene TRBJ2-5; TRBD1 is a possible D gene (5 bases). CDR1 SNHLY and CDR2 FYNNEI come from the germline V gene. Deletions cut 7 bases from V and 6 bases from J, with 9 bases between. The CDR3 loop spans 11 amino acids. Using reference TRBV2 and TRBJ2-5 for the parts outside the CDR3, the full variable domain is EPEVTQTPSHQVTQMGQEVILRCVPISNHLYFYWYRQILGQKVEFLVSFYNNEISEKSEIFDDQFSVERPDGSNFTLKIRSTKLEDSAMYFCASMTEQTQYFGPGTRLLVL.

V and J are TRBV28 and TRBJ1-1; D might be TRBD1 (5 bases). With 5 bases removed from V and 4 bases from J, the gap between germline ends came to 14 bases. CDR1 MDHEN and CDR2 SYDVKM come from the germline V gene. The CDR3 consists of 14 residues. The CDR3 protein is CASSEGESGTEAFF. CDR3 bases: TGTGCCAGCAGTGAAGGGGAATCTGGCACTGAAGCTTTCTTT.

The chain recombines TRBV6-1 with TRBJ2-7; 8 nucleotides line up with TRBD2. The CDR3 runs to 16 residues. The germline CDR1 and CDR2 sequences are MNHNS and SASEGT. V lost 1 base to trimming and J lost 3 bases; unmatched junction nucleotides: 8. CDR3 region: CASSEEDGAGGYEQYF. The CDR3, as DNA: TGTGCCAGCAGTGAAGAGGACGGGGCGGGAGGCTACGAGCAGTACTTC.

The CDR3 protein is CAWSAWRRAEAFF. In DNA, the CDR3 is TGTGCCTGGAGTGCCTGGAGGAGGGCTGAAGCTTTCTTT. This chain joins TRBV30 and TRBJ1-1; D gene ambiguous. Germline V gene sequence: CDR1 GTSNPN, CDR2 SVGIG (reference sequence). Trimming removed 1 base at V and 6 bases at J, with 12 bases between. CDR3 size: 13 residues.

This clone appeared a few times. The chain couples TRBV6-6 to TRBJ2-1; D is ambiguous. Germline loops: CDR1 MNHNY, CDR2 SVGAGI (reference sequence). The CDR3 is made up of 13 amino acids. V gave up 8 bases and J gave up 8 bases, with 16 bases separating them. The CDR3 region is CASGPRVVDEQFF. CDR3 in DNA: TGTGCCAGCGGCCCTAGGGTTGTGGATGAGCAGTTCTTC.

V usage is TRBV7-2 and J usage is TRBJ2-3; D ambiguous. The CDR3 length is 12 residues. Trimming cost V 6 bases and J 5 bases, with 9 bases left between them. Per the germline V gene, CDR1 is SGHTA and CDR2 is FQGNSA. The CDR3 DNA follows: TGTGCCAGCAGGGCCACGAGAGATACGCAGTATTTT. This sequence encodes CASRATRDTQYF.

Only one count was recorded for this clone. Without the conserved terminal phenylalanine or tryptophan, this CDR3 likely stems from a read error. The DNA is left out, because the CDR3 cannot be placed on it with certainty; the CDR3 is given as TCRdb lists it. The CDR3 sequence is CASSQSGDLEWAKLCYFI. The rearrangement joins TRBV23-1 to TRBJ1-1; the table gives TRBD1 as D, unverified against the DNA. TRBV23-1 is sorted into the ORF group, with uncertain function. The CDR3 has 18 residues if both end residues are counted.

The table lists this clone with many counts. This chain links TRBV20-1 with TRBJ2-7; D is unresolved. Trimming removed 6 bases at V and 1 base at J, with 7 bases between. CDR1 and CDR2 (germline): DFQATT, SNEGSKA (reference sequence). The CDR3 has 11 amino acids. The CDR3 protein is CSAAQSYEQYF. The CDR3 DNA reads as TGCAGTGCCGCCCAGTCCTACGAGCAGTACTTC.

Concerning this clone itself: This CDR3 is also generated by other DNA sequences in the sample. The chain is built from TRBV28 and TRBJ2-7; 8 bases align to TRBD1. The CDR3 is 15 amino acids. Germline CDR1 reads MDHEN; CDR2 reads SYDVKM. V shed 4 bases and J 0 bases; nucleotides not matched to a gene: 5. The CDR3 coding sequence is TGTGCCAGCAGTTCCTCCGGGACAGGCTCCTACGAGCAGTACTTC. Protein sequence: CASSSSGTGSYEQYF.

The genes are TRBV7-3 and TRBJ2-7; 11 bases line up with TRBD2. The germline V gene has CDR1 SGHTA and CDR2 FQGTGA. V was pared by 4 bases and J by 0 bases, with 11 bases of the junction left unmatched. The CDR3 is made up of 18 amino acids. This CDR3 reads CASSSTSLAGVSSYEQYF. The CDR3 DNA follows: TGTGCCAGCAGCTCAACCTCACTAGCGGGAGTCTCCTCCTACGAGCAGTACTTC.

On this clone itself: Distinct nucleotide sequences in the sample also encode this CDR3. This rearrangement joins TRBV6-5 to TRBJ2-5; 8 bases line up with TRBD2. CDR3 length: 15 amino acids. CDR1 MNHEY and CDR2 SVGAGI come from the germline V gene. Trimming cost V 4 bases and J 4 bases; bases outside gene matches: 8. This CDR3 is CASSSGLDRGETQYF. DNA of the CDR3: TGTGCCAGCAGTTCGGGACTAGATAGGGGAGAGACCCAGTACTTC.

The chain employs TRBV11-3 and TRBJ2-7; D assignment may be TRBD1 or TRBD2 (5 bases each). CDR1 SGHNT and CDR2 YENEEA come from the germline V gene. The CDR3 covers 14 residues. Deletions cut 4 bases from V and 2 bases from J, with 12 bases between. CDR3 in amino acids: CASSYRDGPYEQYF. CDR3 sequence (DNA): TGTGCCAGCAGCTACCGGGACGGACCCTACGAGCAGTACTTC.

The CDR3 here is CATRVSGSFIDTQYF. In DNA, the CDR3 is TGTGCCACCCGGGTTAGCGGGAGTTTTATAGATACGCAGTATTTT. The J gene is TRBJ2-3, the V gene TRBV5-4; 9 bases align to TRBD2. Trimming at V came to 9 bases and at J to 5 bases, leaving 13 bases not matched to a gene. The germline V gene encodes CDR1 SGHNT and CDR2 YYREEE (reference sequence). The CDR3 has 15 residues. Filled out from reference TRBV5-4 and TRBJ2-3, the complete variable domain reads ETGVTQSPTHLIKTRGQQVTLRCSSQSGHNTVSWYQQALGQGPQFIFQYYREEENGRGNFPPRFSGLQFPNYSSELNVNALELDDSALYLCATRVSGSFIDTQYFGPGTRLTVL.

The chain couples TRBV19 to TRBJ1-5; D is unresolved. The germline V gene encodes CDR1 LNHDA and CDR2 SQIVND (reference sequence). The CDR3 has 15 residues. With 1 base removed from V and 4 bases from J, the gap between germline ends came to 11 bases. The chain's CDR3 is CASSIGSSMNQPQHF. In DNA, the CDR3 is TGTGCCAGTAGTATAGGGTCAAGTATGAATCAGCCCCAGCATTTT.